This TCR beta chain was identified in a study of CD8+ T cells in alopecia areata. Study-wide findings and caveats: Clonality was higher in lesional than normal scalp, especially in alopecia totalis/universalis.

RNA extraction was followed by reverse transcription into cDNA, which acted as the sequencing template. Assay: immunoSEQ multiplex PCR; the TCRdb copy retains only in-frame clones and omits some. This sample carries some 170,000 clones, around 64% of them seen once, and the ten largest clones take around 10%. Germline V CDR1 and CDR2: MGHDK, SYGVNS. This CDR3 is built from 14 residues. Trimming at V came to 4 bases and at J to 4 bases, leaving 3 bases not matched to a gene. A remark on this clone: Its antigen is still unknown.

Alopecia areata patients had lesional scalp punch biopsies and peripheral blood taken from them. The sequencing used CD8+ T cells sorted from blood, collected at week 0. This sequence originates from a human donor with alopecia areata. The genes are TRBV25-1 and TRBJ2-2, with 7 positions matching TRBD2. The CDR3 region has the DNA TGTGCCAGCAGTGGGGGAGGGGTCACCGGGGAGCTGTTTTTT. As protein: CASSGGGVTGELFF.